Listed below are T cell receptor beta chains from one sample, sequenced in a study of response to subunit inactivated influenza vaccine. From the RT-PCR reads, TCRdb called clonotypes with MiXCR, one entry per CDR3 protein. There are about 540,000 distinct CDR3 sequences in the sample; roughly a quarter occur only once, and approximately 3% lies in the top ten. These data also formed part of another study, on T cells expressing NK-cell markers.

The source was CD4+ T cells sorted from PBMCs, collected 12 days after vaccination. Receptors originate from a man in his forties or fifties who received an inactivated influenza vaccine. Each CDR3 is given with its conserved first and last residue. D genes are given only for firm matches. Size tells how often a clone was seen (once, few, many) or the class of an expanded clone, and some rows leave it out.

cdr3_aa | cdr3_nt | clone_size | v_call | d_call | j_call
CASRRGPRYEQFF | TGTGCCAGCAGACGGGGCCCGAGGTATGAGCAGTTCTTC | many | TRBV28 | - | TRBJ2-1
CASSWGDIPYNEQFF | TGTGCCAGCAGTTGGGGGGACATCCCCTACAATGAGCAGTTCTTC | many | TRBV6-5 | - | TRBJ2-1
CSASPLVGATQYF | TGCAGTGCTAGTCCCCTAGTAGGAGCGACCCAGTACTTC | - | TRBV20-1 | - | TRBJ2-5
CASSLARIGTDTQYF | TGTGCCAGCAGCTTAGCGCGGATCGGCACAGATACGCAGTATTTT | - | TRBV7-6 | - | TRBJ2-3
CASSQTRLAGKETQYF | TGCGCCAGCAGCCAAACCCGTCTAGCGGGAAAAGAGACCCAGTACTTC | few | TRBV5-1 | TRBD2 | TRBJ2-5
CSARDRMTGEFQPQHF | TGCAGTGCTAGAGATAGGATGACAGGGGAATTTCAGCCCCAGCATTTT | few | TRBV20-1 | TRBD1 | TRBJ1-5
CSASKTGRDTGELFF | TGCAGTGCCAGCAAAACCGGGAGAGATACCGGGGAGCTGTTTTTT | - | TRBV20-1 | - | TRBJ2-2
CASSLFPGGLFF | TGTGCCAGCAGTTTATTTCCCGGGGGTCTGTTTTTT | - | TRBV12-3/TRBV12-4 | - | TRBJ2-2
CSASGGEHTDTQYF | TGCAGTGCTAGCGGGGGTGAGCACACAGATACGCAGTATTTT | - | TRBV20-1 | - | TRBJ2-3
CATSDARGGTQETQYF | TGTGCCACCAGTGATGCTCGCGGGGGGACTCAAGAGACCCAGTACTTC | few | TRBV24-1 | TRBD2 | TRBJ2-5
CSARLLGPDTQYF | TGCAGTGCTAGGTTACTCGGGCCGGATACGCAGTATTTT | once | TRBV20-1 | - | TRBJ2-3
CASTKPRRGKGVGELFF | TGTGCCAGCACCAAACCTCGGCGCGGGAAGGGGGTCGGGGAGCTGTTTTTT | - | TRBV6-2/TRBV6-3 | - | TRBJ2-2
CASSDKTGSYNEQFF | TGTGCCAGCAGCGACAAGACAGGCTCCTACAATGAGCAGTTCTTC | few | TRBV6-1 | - | TRBJ2-1
CASSPRTGDPYNEQFF | TGTGCCAGCAGCCCTCGGACGGGAGACCCCTACAATGAGCAGTTCTTC | - | TRBV11-1 | - | TRBJ2-1
CSGGLSANTGELFF | TGCAGCGGGGGACTTTCCGCGAACACCGGGGAGCTGTTTTTT | many | TRBV29-1 | - | TRBJ2-2
CASKRTAYSNQPQHF | TGTGCCAGTAAAAGGACAGCATATAGCAATCAGCCCCAGCATTTT | few | TRBV19 | - | TRBJ1-5
CASSPTARETQYF | TGTGCCAGCAGCCCGACGGCACGAGAGACCCAGTACTTC | - | TRBV7-2 | - | TRBJ2-5
CASSQGALNQPQHF | TGTGCCAGCAGCCAGGGGGCCTTAAATCAGCCCCAGCATTTT | - | TRBV3-1 | - | TRBJ1-5